This T cell receptor (beta chain) emerged from a study of blood T cell repertoires in COVID-19. This clone was counted between two and nine times. Original handling: The authors estimated nucleated cell counts from reference gene primer amplification. TCRdb's copy holds only in-frame clones and misses some; the assay was immunoSEQ multiplex PCR. That table furnishes V, J and clone size, whereas the DNA furnished D and trimming. The sample consists of under 150,000 clones, 80% to 90% of them appearing once. This TCR was sampled from a human donor with acute or convalescent COVID-19. The donor label of this sample is uncertain. Sample: peripheral blood.

CDR3: CASSQDLGQGGNTIYF. CDR3 nucleotide sequence: TGTGCCAGCAGCCAAGATCTCGGACAGGGAGGAAACACCATATATTTT. The chain employs TRBV3-1 (or the pseudogene TRBV3-2) and TRBJ1-3; TRBD1 aligns across 8 bases. Germline CDR1 LGHDT, CDR2 YNNKEL (reference sequence). CDR3 length: 16 amino acids. V was pared by 0 bases and J by 4 bases, with 5 bases of the junction left unmatched.